This TCR beta chain was found in a study of blood T cell repertoires in COVID-19. About the research overall: Nucleic acid was either cDNA or gDNA, and it came from T cells, B-cell-depleted T cells, or PBMCs.

Per germline, CDR1 SGHTA and CDR2 FQGNSA. The CDR3 covers 14 residues. Trimming at V came to 3 bases and at J to 8 bases, leaving 2 bases not matched to a gene. Clones were read by immunoSEQ multiplex PCR, and TCRdb kept only the in-frame ones, dropping some. The sample includes around 400,000 clones, about 89% seen only once; the top ten take 0.8% to 0.9%. Adults between roughly 18 and 89 years of age took part from some 25 US areas. In assigning cohorts, the study relied on participant-reported clinical history. Shortly before study entry, within 2 weeks, exposed participants had met a COVID-19 case.

This clonotype was obtained from a woman aged 40 to 50 who had been exposed to COVID-19. Sequences were obtained from PBMCs or T cells enriched from blood (not recorded which). This chain connects TRBV7-2 to TRBJ1-6, with TRBD1 matching 9 bases. CDR3 amino acids: CASSFRTGDSPLHF. The CDR3 region has the DNA TGTGCCAGCAGCTTCAGGACAGGGGATTCACCCCTCCACTTT. Full variable domain (missing parts from reference TRBV7-2 and TRBJ1-6): GAGVSQSPSNKVTEKGKDVELRCDPISGHTALYWYRQSLGQGLEFLIYFQGNSAPDKSGLPSDRFSAERTGGSVSTLTIQRTQQEDSAVYLCASSFRTGDSPLHFGNGTRLTVT.